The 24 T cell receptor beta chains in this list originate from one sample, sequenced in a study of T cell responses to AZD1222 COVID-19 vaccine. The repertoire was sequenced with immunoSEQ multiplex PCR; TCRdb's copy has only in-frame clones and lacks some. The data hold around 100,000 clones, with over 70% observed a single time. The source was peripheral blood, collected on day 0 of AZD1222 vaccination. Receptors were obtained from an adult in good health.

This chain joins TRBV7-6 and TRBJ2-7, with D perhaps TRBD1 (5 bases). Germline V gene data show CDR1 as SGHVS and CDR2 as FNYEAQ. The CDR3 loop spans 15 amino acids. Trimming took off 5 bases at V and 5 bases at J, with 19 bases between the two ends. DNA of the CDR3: TGTGCCAGCAGCCTAGAAATACTTCAGGGCGACGAGCAGTACTTC. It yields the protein CASSLEILQGDEQYF.

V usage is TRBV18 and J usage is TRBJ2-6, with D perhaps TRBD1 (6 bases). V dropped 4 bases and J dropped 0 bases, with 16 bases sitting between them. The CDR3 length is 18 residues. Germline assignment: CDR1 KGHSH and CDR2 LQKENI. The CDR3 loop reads CASSLFGRGSSGANVLTF. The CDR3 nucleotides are TGTGCCAGCTCACTCTTTGGCAGGGGAAGCTCTGGGGCCAACGTCCTGACTTTC.

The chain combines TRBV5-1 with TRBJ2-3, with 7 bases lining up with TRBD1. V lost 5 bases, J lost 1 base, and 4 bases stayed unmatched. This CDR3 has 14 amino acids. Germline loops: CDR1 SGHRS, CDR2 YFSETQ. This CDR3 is CASRGQRGTDTQYF. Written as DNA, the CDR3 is TGCGCCAGCAGGGGACAGAGAGGCACAGATACGCAGTATTTT.

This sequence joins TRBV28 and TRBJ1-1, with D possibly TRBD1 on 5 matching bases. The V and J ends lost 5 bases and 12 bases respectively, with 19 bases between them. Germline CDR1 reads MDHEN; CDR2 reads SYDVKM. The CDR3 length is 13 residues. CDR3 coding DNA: TGTGCCAGCAGTCCAGGGACGAATTCGAGAACTTTCTTT. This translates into CASSPGTNSRTFF.

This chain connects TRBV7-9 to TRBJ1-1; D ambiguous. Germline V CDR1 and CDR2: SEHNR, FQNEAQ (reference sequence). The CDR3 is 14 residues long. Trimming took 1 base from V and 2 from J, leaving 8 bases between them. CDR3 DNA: TGTGCCAGCAGCTTAGTTCGGAGTAACACTGAAGCTTTCTTT. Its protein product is CASSLVRSNTEAFF.

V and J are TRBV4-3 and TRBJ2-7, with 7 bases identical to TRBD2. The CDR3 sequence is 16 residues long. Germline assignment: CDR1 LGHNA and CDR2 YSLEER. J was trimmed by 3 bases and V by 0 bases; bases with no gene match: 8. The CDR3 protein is CASSQDRRAGVYEQYF. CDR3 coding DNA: TGCGCCAGCAGCCAAGATCGACGGGCGGGGGTCTACGAGCAGTACTTC.

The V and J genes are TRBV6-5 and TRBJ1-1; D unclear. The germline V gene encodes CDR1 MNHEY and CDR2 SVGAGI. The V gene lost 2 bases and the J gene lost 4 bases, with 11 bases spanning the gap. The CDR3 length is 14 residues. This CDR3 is CASSYNKAGTEAFF. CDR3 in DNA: TGTGCCAGCAGTTACAATAAGGCAGGCACTGAAGCTTTCTTT.

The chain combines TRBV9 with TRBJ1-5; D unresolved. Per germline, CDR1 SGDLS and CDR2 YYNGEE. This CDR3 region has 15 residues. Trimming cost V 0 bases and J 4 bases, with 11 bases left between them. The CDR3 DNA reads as TGTGCCAGCAGCGTAGAGGGATGGGCAAATCAGCCCCAGCATTTT. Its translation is CASSVEGWANQPQHF. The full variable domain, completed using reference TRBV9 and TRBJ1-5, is DSGVTQTPKHLITATGQRVTLRCSPRSGDLSVYWYQQSLDQGLQFLIQYYNGEERAKGNILERFSAQQFPDLHSELNLSSLELGDSALYFCASSVEGWANQPQHFGDGTRLSIL.

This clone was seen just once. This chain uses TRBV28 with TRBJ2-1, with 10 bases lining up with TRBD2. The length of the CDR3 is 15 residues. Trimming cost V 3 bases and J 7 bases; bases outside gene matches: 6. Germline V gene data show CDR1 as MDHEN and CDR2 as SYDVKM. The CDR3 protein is CASSFGLAEVNEQFF. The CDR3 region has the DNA TGTGCCAGCAGTTTTGGACTAGCGGAGGTTAATGAGCAGTTCTTC.

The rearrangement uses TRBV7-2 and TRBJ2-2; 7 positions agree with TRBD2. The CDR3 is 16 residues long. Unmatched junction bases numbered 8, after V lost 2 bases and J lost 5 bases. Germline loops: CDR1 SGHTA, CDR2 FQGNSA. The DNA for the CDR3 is TGTGCCAGCAGCTTATTCGCTAGCGGAGTTACCGGGGAGCTGTTTTTT. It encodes CASSLFASGVTGELFF.

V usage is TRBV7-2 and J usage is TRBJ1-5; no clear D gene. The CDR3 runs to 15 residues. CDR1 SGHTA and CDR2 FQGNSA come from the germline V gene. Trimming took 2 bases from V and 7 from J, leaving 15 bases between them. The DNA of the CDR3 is TGTGCCAGCAGCTTAAGCCCTGGCGTCCGCCAGCCCCAGCATTTT. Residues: CASSLSPGVRQPQHF.

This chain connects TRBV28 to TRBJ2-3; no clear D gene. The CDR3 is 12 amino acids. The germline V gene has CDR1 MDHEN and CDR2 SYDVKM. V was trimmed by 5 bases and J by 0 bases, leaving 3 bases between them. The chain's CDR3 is CASSGSTDTQYF. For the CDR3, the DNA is TGTGCCAGCAGTGGTAGCACAGATACGCAGTATTTT.

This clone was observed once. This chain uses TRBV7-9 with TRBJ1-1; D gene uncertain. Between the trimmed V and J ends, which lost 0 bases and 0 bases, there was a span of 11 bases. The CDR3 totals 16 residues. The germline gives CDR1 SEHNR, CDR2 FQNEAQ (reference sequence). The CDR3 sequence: CASSLAEDVMNTEAFF. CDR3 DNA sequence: TGTGCCAGCAGCTTAGCTGAGGACGTAATGAACACTGAAGCTTTCTTT.

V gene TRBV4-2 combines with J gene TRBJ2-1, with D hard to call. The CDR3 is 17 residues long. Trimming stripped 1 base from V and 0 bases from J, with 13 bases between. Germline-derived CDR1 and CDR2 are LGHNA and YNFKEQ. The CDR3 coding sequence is TGTGCCAGCAGCCAAGGTGGAACGGGTCCCTCCTACAATGAGCAGTTCTTC. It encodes CASSQGGTGPSYNEQFF.

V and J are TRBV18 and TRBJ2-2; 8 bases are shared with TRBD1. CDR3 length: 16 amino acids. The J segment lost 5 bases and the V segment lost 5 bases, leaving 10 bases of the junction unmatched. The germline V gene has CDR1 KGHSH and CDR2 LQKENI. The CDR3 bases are TGTGCCAGCTCAGACTACAATCAGGGGGCAACCGGGGAGCTGTTTTTT. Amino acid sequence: CASSDYNQGATGELFF.

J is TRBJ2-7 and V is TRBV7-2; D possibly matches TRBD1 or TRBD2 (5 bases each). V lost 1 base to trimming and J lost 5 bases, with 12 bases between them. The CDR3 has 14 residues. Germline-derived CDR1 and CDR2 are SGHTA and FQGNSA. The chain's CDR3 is CASSLGGVLNEQYF. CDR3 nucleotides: TGTGCCAGCAGCTTAGGAGGGGTTCTTAACGAGCAGTACTTC.

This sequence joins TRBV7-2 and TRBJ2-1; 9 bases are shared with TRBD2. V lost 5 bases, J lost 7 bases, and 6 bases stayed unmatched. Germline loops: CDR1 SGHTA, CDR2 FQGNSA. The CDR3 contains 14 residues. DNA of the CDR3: TGTGCCAGCAGCCCTAGCGGGAATTGGAATGAGCAGTTCTTC. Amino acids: CASSPSGNWNEQFF. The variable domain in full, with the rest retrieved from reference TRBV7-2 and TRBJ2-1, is GAGVSQSPSNKVTEKGKDVELRCDPISGHTALYWYRQSLGQGLEFLIYFQGNSAPDKSGLPSDRFSAERTGGSVSTLTIQRTQQEDSAVYLCASSPSGNWNEQFFGPGTRLTVL.

CDR3 sequence (DNA): TGTGCCATCAATGTCCCGGACGCCAACTCTGGAAACACCATATATTTT. This translates into CAINVPDANSGNTIYF. The V gene is TRBV10-3, the J gene TRBJ1-3, with D unresolved. Germline CDR1 is ENHRY and CDR2 is SYGVKD. V gave up 7 bases and J gave up 0 bases, with 16 bases separating them. This CDR3 has 16 residues.

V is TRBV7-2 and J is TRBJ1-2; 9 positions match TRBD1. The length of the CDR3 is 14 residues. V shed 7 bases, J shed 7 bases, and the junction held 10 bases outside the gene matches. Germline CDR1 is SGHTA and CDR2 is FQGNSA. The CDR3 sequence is CASNLGQGVSGYTF. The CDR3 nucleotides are TGTGCCAGCAACCTGGGACAGGGAGTTAGTGGCTACACCTTC. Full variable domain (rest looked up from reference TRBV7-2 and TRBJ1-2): GAGVSQSPSNKVTEKGKDVELRCDPISGHTALYWYRQSLGQGLEFLIYFQGNSAPDKSGLPSDRFSAERTGGSVSTLTIQRTQQEDSAVYLCASNLGQGVSGYTFGSGTRLTVV.

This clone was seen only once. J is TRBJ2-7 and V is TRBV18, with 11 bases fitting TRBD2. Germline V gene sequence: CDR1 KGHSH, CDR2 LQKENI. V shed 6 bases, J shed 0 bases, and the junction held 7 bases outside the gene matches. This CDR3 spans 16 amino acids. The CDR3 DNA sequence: TGTGCCAGCTCGCTTTCCGGGACTAGCGGCTCCTACGAGCAGTACTTC. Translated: CASSLSGTSGSYEQYF.

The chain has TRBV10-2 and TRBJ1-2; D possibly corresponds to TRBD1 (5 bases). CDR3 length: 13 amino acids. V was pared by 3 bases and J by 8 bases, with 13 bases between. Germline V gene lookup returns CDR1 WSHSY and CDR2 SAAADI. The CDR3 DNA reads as TGCGCCAGCAGTGAAACCGGGCCAGGGGGCTACACCTTC. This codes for CASSETGPGGYTF.

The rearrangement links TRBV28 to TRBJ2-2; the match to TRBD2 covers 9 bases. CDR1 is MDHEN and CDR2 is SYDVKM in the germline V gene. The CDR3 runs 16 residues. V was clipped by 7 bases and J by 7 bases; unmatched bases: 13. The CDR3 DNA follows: TGTGCCAGCACCCCTTGGAGGACTAGCGTTGGCGGGGAGCTGTTTTTT. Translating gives CASTPWRTSVGGELFF.

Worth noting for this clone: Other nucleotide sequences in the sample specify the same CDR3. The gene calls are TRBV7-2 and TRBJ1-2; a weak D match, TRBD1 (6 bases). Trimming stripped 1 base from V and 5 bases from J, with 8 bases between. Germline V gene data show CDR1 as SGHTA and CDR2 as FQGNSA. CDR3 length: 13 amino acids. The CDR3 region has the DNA TGTGCCAGCAGCTTAGGGGGGGCTTATGGCTACACCTTC. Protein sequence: CASSLGGAYGYTF.

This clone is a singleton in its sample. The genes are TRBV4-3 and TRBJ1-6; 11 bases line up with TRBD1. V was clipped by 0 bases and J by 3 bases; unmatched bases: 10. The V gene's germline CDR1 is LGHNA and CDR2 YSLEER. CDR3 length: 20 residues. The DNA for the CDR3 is TGCGCCAGCAGCCAAGACTACGGGACAGGGGGTTTTTTCTATAATTCACCCCTCCACTTT. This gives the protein CASSQDYGTGGFFYNSPLHF.